This T cell receptor beta chain was captured by sequencing in a study of T cells in localized non-small cell lung cancer. This CDR3 region has 15 residues. V was clipped by 4 bases and J by 8 bases; unmatched bases: 8. CDR1 and CDR2 (germline): SGHRS, YFSETQ. In the case of this clone: Its specificity is unknown.

The table came from immunoSEQ multiplex PCR; TCRdb's copy has only in-frame clones and leaves some out. The sample yields over 30,000 clones, 80% to 90% seen once. Study-level points and caveats: When the top 100 tumor clones were examined, a median roughly 62 of them also appeared in the adjacent lung, which was paired and uninvolved. Tumor trailed uninvolved adjacent lung in T cell clonality, which peaked there. Since sequencing was restricted to only one region of the tumor, intratumor heterogeneity remains a possibility.

The source is a woman aged 35 to 69 with stage I lung adenocarcinoma. The chain uses TRBV5-1 and TRBJ2-1, with 11 bases fitting TRBD2. Sequencing used peripheral blood, obtained before any cancer treatment. In DNA, the CDR3 is TGCGCCAGCAGCCGGCTAGCGGGAGGTTTGTATGAGCAGTTCTTC. Its translation: CASSRLAGGLYEQFF.